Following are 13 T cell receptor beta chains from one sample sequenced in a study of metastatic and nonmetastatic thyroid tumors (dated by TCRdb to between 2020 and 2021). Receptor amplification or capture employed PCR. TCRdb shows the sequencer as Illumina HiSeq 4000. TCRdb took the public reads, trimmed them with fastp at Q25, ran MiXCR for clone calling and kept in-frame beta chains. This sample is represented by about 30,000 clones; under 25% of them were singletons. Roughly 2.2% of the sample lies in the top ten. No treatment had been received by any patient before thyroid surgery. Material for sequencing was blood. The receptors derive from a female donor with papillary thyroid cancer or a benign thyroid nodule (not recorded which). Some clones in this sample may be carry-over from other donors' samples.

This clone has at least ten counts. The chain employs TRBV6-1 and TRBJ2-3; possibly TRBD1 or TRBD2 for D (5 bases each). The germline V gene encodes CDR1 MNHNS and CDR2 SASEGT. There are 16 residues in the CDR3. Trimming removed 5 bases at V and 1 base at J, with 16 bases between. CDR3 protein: CASSPYGTERTDTQYF. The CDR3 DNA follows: TGTGCCAGCAGTCCATACGGGACGGAACGCACAGATACGCAGTATTTT.

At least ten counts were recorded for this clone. The CDR3 DNA reads as TGCGCCAGCAGCTTGTCTCCCCGGGACTTCTACAATGAGCAGTTCTTC. Translated, it gives CASSLSPRDFYNEQFF. The chain has TRBV5-1 and TRBJ2-1, with D possibly matching TRBD2 (6 bases). The germline V gene encodes CDR1 SGHRS and CDR2 YFSETQ. The CDR3 runs to 16 residues. V was cut by 1 base and J by 3 bases, with 14 bases left in between.

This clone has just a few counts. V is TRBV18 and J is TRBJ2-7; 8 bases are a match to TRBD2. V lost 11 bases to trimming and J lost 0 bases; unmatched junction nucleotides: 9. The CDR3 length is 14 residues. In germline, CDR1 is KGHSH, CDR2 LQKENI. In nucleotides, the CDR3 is TGTGCCGCCGCGACTAGCGCGAGCTCCTACGAGCAGTACTTC. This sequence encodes CAAATSASSYEQYF.

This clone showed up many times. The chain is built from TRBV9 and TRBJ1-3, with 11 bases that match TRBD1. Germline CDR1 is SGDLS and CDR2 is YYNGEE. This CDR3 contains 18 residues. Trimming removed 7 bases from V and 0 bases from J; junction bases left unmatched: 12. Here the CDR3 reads CASGDSGTGGFSGNTIYF. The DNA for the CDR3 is TGTGCCAGCGGTGATTCCGGGACAGGGGGTTTCTCTGGAAACACCATATATTTT. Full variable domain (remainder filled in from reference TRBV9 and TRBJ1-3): DSGVTQTPKHLITATGQRVTLRCSPRSGDLSVYWYQQSLDQGLQFLIQYYNGEERAKGNILERFSAQQFPDLHSELNLSSLELGDSALYFCASGDSGTGGFSGNTIYFGEGSWLTVV.

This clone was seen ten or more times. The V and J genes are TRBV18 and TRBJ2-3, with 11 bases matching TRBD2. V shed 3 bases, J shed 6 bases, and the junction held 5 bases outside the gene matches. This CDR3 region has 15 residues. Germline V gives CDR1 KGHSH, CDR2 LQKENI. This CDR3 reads CASSPTSGRGDTQYF. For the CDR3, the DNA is TGTGCCAGCTCACCTACTAGCGGGAGAGGCGATACGCAGTATTTT.

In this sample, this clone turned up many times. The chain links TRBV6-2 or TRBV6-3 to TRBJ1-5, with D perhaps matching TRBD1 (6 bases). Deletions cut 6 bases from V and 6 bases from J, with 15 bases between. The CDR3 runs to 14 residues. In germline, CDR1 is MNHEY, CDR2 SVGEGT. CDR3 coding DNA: TGTGCCAGCAGCTTGGGGGCAGGGCTTCAGCCCCAGCATTTT. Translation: CASSLGAGLQPQHF.

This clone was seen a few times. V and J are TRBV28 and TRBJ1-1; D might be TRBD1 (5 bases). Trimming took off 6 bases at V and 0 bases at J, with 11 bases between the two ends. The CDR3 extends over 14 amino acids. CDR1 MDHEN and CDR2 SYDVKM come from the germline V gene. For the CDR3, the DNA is TGTGCCAGCAGAAAACCGGGGCTGAACACTGAAGCTTTCTTT. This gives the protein CASRKPGLNTEAFF.

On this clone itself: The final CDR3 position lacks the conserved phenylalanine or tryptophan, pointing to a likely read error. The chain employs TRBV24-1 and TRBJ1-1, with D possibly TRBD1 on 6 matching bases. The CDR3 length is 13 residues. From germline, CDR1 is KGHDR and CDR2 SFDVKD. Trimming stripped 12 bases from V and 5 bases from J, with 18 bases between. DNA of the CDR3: TGTGCCTCGAGATCAGGGGATAGTACTGAAGCTTTCTTA. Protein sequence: CASRSGDSTEAFL.

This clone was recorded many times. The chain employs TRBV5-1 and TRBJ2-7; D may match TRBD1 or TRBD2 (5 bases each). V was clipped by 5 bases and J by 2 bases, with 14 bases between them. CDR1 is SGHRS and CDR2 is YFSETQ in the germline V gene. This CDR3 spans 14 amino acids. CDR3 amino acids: CASSLTPGPYEQYF. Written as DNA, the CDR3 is TGCGCCAGCAGTTTAACCCCGGGACCCTACGAGCAGTACTTC.

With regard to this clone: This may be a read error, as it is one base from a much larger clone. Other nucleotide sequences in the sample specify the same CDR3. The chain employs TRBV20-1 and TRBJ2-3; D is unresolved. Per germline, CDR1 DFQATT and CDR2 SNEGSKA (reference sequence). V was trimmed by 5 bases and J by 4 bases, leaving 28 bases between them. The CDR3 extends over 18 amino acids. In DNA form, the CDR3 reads TGCAGTGCTGGAGCGCACGATTCAGGTCGTCGGGTCCCAGATACGCAGTATTTT. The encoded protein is CSAGAHDSGRRVPDTQYF.

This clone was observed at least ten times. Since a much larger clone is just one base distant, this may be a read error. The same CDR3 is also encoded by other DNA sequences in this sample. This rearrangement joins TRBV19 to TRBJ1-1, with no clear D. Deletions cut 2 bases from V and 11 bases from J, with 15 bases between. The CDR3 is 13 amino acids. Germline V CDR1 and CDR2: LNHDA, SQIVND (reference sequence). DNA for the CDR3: TGTGCCAGTAGTATAACGTCACGGATTGAGGCTTTCTTT. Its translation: CASSITSRIEAFF.

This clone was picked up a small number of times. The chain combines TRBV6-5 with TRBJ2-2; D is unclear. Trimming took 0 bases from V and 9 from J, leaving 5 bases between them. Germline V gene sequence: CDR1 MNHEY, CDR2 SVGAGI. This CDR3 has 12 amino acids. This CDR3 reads CASSYSGRELFF. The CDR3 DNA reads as TGTGCCAGCAGTTACTCGGGGAGGGAGCTGTTTTTT.

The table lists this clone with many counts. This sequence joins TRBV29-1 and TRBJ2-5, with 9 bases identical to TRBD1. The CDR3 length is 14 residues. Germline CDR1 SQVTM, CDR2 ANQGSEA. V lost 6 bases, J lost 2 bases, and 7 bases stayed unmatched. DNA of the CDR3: TGCAGCGTAAGACAGGGGGAGATTCAAGAGACCCAGTACTTC. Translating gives CSVRQGEIQETQYF.